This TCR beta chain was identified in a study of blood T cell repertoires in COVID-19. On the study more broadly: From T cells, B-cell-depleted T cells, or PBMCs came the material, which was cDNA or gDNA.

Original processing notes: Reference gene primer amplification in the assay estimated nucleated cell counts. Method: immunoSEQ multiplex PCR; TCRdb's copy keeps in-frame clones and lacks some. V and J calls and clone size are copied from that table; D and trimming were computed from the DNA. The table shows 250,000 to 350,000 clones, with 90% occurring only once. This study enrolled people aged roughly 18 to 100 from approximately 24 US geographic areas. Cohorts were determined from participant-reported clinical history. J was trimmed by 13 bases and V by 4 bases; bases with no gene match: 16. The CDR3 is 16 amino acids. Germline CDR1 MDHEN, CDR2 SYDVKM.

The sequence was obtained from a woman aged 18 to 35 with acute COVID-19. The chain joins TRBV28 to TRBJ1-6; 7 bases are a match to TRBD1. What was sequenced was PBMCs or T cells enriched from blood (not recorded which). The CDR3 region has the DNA TGTGCCAGCAGTTCGAGGGACAGTCATCTTTTCAATCCCCTCCACTTT. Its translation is CASSSRDSHLFNPLHF.